The 26 T cell receptor beta chains given below trace back to one sample, sequenced in a study of CD8+ T cells in alopecia areata. Sequencing templates came from extracted RNA that was reverse transcribed into cDNA. Generated by immunoSEQ multiplex PCR, the TCRdb table keeps only in-frame clones and is missing some. Of roughly 59,000 clones detected, about half appear once; the ten largest clones hold approximately 18%. Specimen: CD8+ T cells sorted from blood, collected at week 0. Receptors originate from a human donor with alopecia areata.

This clone occurred a few times. This chain connects TRBV27 to TRBJ2-7, with 8 bases matching TRBD1. The CDR3 has 15 amino acids. Germline CDR1 reads MNHEY; CDR2 reads SMNVEV (reference sequence). V gave up 0 bases and J gave up 6 bases; unmatched junction bases: 7. CDR3: CASSLSSGQVFEQYF. Here the CDR3 DNA reads TGTGCCAGCAGTTTATCATCGGGACAGGTCTTCGAGCAGTACTTC.

This chain joins TRBV29-1 and TRBJ2-1; possible D gene TRBD1, 5 bases. This CDR3 comprises 10 residues. Between the trimmed V and J ends, which lost 4 bases and 13 bases, there was a span of 11 bases. Germline CDR1 reads SQVTM; CDR2 reads ANQGSEA. CDR3 residues: CSVVQGDQFF. The DNA for the CDR3 is TGCAGCGTTGTTCAGGGTGACCAGTTCTTC.

CDR3 sequence (DNA): TGTGCCAGCAGCTTGCTACCGGGACAGGAACCAAATGAAAAACTGTTTTTT. Amino acid sequence: CASSLLPGQEPNEKLFF. The chain links TRBV7-9 to TRBJ1-4; 8 nucleotides match TRBD1. The germline CDR1 and CDR2 sequences are SEHNR and FQNEAQ (reference sequence). Trimming cost V 3 bases and J 5 bases; bases outside gene matches: 11. The length of the CDR3 is 17 residues.

Only a few counts were recorded for this clone. The rearrangement links TRBV7-9 to TRBJ2-4; 7 bases are shared with TRBD2. Germline V lookup: CDR1 SEHNR, CDR2 FQNEAQ (reference sequence). The CDR3 is 17 amino acids. The junction had 8 bases not matched to a gene; V was cut back by 1 base and J by 2 bases. CDR3 nucleotides: TGTGCCAGCAGCTTAGAGGGCGGGAGTTCAACCAAAAACATTCAGTACTTC. Its translation: CASSLEGGSSTKNIQYF.

V usage is TRBV29-1 and J usage is TRBJ1-1, with TRBD1 as a possible D gene (5 bases). The V gene's germline CDR1 is SQVTM and CDR2 ANQGSEA. The CDR3 totals 13 residues. The V gene lost 2 bases and the J gene lost 2 bases, with 9 bases spanning the gap. CDR3 bases: TGCAGCGTTGAAACAGGTTCAAACACTGAAGCTTTCTTT. Translated: CSVETGSNTEAFF.

This clone occurred a few times. Different DNA sequences within this sample yield the same CDR3. The genes are TRBV28 and TRBJ2-5; 9 bases fit TRBD1. Germline CDR1 MDHEN, CDR2 SYDVKM. Germline trimming cut 4 bases from V and 1 base from J; bases unmatched to any gene: 7. This CDR3 is built from 16 residues. Here the CDR3 reads CASSYRQGVVQETQYF. In DNA, the CDR3 is TGTGCCAGCAGTTATCGACAGGGGGTTGTCCAAGAGACCCAGTACTTC.

The CDR3 reads CAWSGGAGEKTQYF. CDR3 coding DNA: TGTGCCTGGAGTGGGGGAGCGGGCGAAAAGACCCAGTACTTC. The rearrangement joins TRBV30 to TRBJ2-5, with D possibly being TRBD2 (6 bases). The germline CDR1 and CDR2 sequences are GTSNPN and SVGIG (reference sequence). Deletions cut 1 base from V and 6 bases from J, with 15 bases between. The CDR3 consists of 14 residues. Full variable domain (outside the CDR3, taken from reference TRBV30 and TRBJ2-5): SQTIHQWPATLVQPVGSPLSLECTVEGTSNPNLYWYRQAAGRGLQLLFYSVGIGQISSEVPQNLSASRPQDRQFILSSKKLLLSDSGFYLCAWSGGAGEKTQYFGPGTRLLVL.

The chain combines TRBV7-2 with TRBJ2-1; D ambiguous. Germline CDR1 is SGHTA and CDR2 is FQGNSA. V was cut by 3 bases and J by 2 bases, with 8 bases left in between. The CDR3 totals 14 residues. The CDR3: CASSFRQTYNEQFF. The CDR3 DNA is TGTGCCAGCAGCTTCAGGCAGACCTACAATGAGCAGTTCTTC. The complete variable domain, with remaining parts taken from reference TRBV7-2 and TRBJ2-1, reads GAGVSQSPSNKVTEKGKDVELRCDPISGHTALYWYRQSLGQGLEFLIYFQGNSAPDKSGLPSDRFSAERTGGSVSTLTIQRTQQEDSAVYLCASSFRQTYNEQFFGPGTRLTVL.

The rearrangement uses TRBV7-2 and TRBJ1-2, with D perhaps TRBD1 (6 bases). The CDR3 loop spans 16 amino acids. Trimming stripped 1 base from V and 3 bases from J, with 15 bases between. Germline CDR1 is SGHTA and CDR2 is FQGNSA. The CDR3 DNA sequence: TGTGCCAGCAGCTTAGGAGGGGGGGTCGCCTACTATGGCTACACCTTC. Translation gives CASSLGGGVAYYGYTF.

The V call is TRBV4-2, the J call TRBJ2-7; a possible D gene is TRBD2 (6 bases). The CDR3 has 15 residues. Trimming stripped 0 bases from V and 4 bases from J, with 13 bases between. CDR1 and CDR2 (germline): LGHNA, YNFKEQ. CDR3 protein: CASSQDQGGTYEQYF. In nucleotides, the CDR3 is TGTGCCAGCAGCCAAGATCAGGGTGGGACTTACGAGCAGTACTTC.

The chain couples TRBV29-1 to TRBJ1-2; possibly TRBD1 for D (6 bases). CDR1 is SQVTM and CDR2 is ANQGSEA in the germline V gene. Deletions cut 7 bases from V and 4 bases from J, with 13 bases between. The CDR3 runs to 12 residues. CDR3 DNA sequence: TGCAGCGCCCGAGGGGGGTCCTATGGCTACACCTTC. The encoded protein is CSARGGSYGYTF.

Regarding this clone: Distinct nucleotide sequences in the sample also encode this CDR3. The V call is TRBV11-2, the J call TRBJ2-1; no definite D call. This CDR3 spans 14 amino acids. Trimming stripped 2 bases from V and 1 base from J, with 6 bases between. Germline V lookup: CDR1 SGHAT, CDR2 FQNNGV. CDR3 in amino acids: CASSLLGSYNEQFF. As DNA, the CDR3 is TGTGCCAGCAGCTTATTGGGGTCCTACAATGAGCAGTTCTTC.

The chain employs TRBV25-1 and TRBJ2-7; TRBD1 aligns across 8 bases. The CDR3 is made up of 13 amino acids. In germline, CDR1 is MGHDK, CDR2 SYGVNS. Germline trimming cut 5 bases from V and 7 bases from J; bases unmatched to any gene: 7. The CDR3 loop reads CASSTTGAREQYF. In DNA, the CDR3 is TGTGCCAGCAGTACGACAGGGGCGAGAGAGCAGTACTTC.

The chain joins TRBV10-2 to TRBJ2-7; perhaps TRBD1 as D (5 bases). The germline CDR1 and CDR2 sequences are WSHSY and SAAADI. This CDR3 region has 13 residues. V dropped 4 bases and J dropped 5 bases, with 12 bases sitting between them. CDR3 DNA: TGCGCCAGCAGTGTCGTCAGGGTCGACGAGCAGTACTTC. Its protein is CASSVVRVDEQYF.

The gene calls are TRBV11-2 and TRBJ2-2; 7 bases line up with TRBD1. There are 15 residues in the CDR3. CDR1 SGHAT and CDR2 FQNNGV come from the germline V gene. The J segment lost 3 bases and the V segment lost 1 base, leaving 2 bases of the junction unmatched. The CDR3 loop is CASSLGDRDTGELFF. CDR3 DNA: TGTGCCAGCAGCTTAGGTGACAGGGACACCGGGGAGCTGTTTTTT.

The chain carries TRBV25-1 and TRBJ1-1; D gene ambiguous. The CDR3 runs 13 residues. The germline gives CDR1 MGHDK, CDR2 SYGVNS. Trimming pared 8 bases from V and 4 bases from J, leaving 14 bases between. CDR3 in amino acids: CASRLGLSTEAFF. The CDR3 coding sequence is TGTGCCAGCCGACTTGGACTGAGCACTGAAGCTTTCTTT.

The J gene is TRBJ2-2, the V gene TRBV28, with D perhaps matching TRBD2 (6 bases). V lost 5 bases and J 2 bases, leaving 12 bases between the germline ends. This CDR3 spans 15 amino acids. CDR1 MDHEN and CDR2 SYDVKM come from the germline V gene. The CDR3 spells CASSPRDFNTGELFF. CDR3 DNA sequence: TGTGCCAGCAGTCCTCGGGACTTTAACACCGGGGAGCTGTTTTTT.

The CDR3 region is CASSPDYKRADTQYF. The CDR3 nucleotides are TGTGCCAGCAGCCCGGACTACAAGCGTGCAGATACGCAGTATTTT. V gene TRBV7-2 combines with J gene TRBJ2-3, with D possibly being TRBD2 (6 bases). The CDR3 consists of 15 residues. The germline V and J ends were trimmed by 5 bases and 4 bases, with 16 bases remaining between them. Looked up from germline, CDR1 is SGHTA and CDR2 is FQGNSA.

The genes are TRBV7-2 and TRBJ2-5; D might be TRBD2 (5 bases). There are 14 residues in the CDR3. CDR1 is SGHTA, CDR2 FQGNSA, per germline. The germline V and J ends were trimmed by 4 bases and 5 bases, with 14 bases remaining between them. CDR3 coding DNA: TGTGCCAGCAGCTCTACTAGTGTGGAGGAGACCCAGTACTTC. Its protein is CASSSTSVEETQYF. The full variable domain, with the rest looked up from reference TRBV7-2 and TRBJ2-5, is GAGVSQSPSNKVTEKGKDVELRCDPISGHTALYWYRQSLGQGLEFLIYFQGNSAPDKSGLPSDRFSAERTGGSVSTLTIQRTQQEDSAVYLCASSSTSVEETQYFGPGTRLLVL.

This clone rates as medium-sized. This chain connects TRBV15 to TRBJ2-4; maybe TRBD1 (6 bases). Per the germline V gene, CDR1 is LNHNV and CDR2 is YYDKDF (reference sequence). V was cut by 0 bases and J by 8 bases, with 17 bases left in between. This CDR3 region has 16 residues. The CDR3 DNA reads TGTGCCACCAGCAGAGATCCAGGGGCAGGGGTGGACATTCAGTACTTC. It specifies CATSRDPGAGVDIQYF.

The sample holds a few counts of this clone. This chain connects TRBV7-8 to TRBJ2-7; 13 bases are a match to TRBD2. Germline loops: CDR1 SGHVS, CDR2 FQNEAQ. The V gene end was trimmed by 5 bases and the J gene end by 5 bases; junction bases not matched to a gene: 9. This CDR3 has 16 residues. The CDR3 nucleotides read TGTGCCAGCAGCCCCCGGACTAGCGGGAGCCCAGACGAGCAGTACTTC. This translates into CASSPRTSGSPDEQYF.

This clone was observed at least ten times. This chain connects TRBV4-1 to TRBJ2-7; 8 nucleotides align to TRBD2. The junction had 5 bases not matched to a gene; V was cut back by 0 bases and J by 4 bases. CDR1 is MGHRA and CDR2 is YSYEKL in the germline V gene. The CDR3 spans 15 residues. The CDR3 here is CASSQDAGGGYEQYF. The CDR3 DNA is TGCGCCAGCAGCCAAGATGCGGGGGGTGGATACGAGCAGTACTTC.

This clone has more than one count but fewer than ten. The chain joins TRBV7-9 to TRBJ2-3; possibly TRBD2 for D (5 bases). CDR1 is SEHNR, CDR2 FQNEAQ, per germline (reference sequence). This CDR3 has 17 residues. V was cut by 1 base and J by 9 bases, with 23 bases left in between. DNA for the CDR3: TGTGCCAGCAGCTTAGATTCGGACCGCCGAGGGTTCGTCACGCAGTATTTT. Translated, it gives CASSLDSDRRGFVTQYF. Combining the CDR3 with reference TRBV7-9 and TRBJ2-3 gives the whole variable domain DTGVSQNPRHKITKRGQNVTFRCDPISEHNRLYWYRQTLGQGPEFLTYFQNEAQLEKSRLLSDRFSAERPKGSFSTLEIQRTEQGDSAMYLCASSLDSDRRGFVTQYFGPGTRLTVL.

The chain recombines TRBV30 with TRBJ2-7; D remains ambiguous. Germline CDR1 reads GTSNPN; CDR2 reads SVGIG (reference sequence). This CDR3 spans 13 amino acids. V shed 5 bases and J shed 3 bases, with 14 bases lying between them. As DNA, the CDR3 is TGTGCCTGGTCAGCCTCCCTAAGCTACGAGCAGTACTTC. Encoded protein: CAWSASLSYEQYF. Supplemented by reference TRBV30 and TRBJ2-7, the full variable domain reads SQTIHQWPATLVQPVGSPLSLECTVEGTSNPNLYWYRQAAGRGLQLLFYSVGIGQISSEVPQNLSASRPQDRQFILSSKKLLLSDSGFYLCAWSASLSYEQYFGPGTRLTVT.

This clone was seen only a few times. The V gene is TRBV9, the J gene TRBJ2-5; D is perhaps TRBD1 (6 bases). The CDR3 covers 11 residues. Germline V gene sequence: CDR1 SGDLS, CDR2 YYNGEE. V lost 3 bases and J lost 7, with 7 bases in between. This CDR3 is CASSARGTQYF. The CDR3 nucleotides are TGTGCCAGCAGCGCCAGGGGGACCCAGTACTTC.

The chain combines TRBV7-3 with TRBJ2-1; D is unresolved. Germline values: CDR1 SGHTA, CDR2 FQGTGA. This CDR3 region has 14 residues. Trimming removed 0 bases at V and 8 bases at J, with 11 bases between. The DNA of the CDR3 is TGTGCCAGCAGCTTAACGGTTAGGAGAGATGAGCAGTTCTTC. This encodes CASSLTVRRDEQFF. The full variable domain, rest sourced from reference TRBV7-3 and TRBJ2-1, is GAGVSQTPSNKVTEKGKYVELRCDPISGHTALYWYRQSLGQGPEFLIYFQGTGAADDSGLPNDRFFAVRPEGSVSTLKIQRTERGDSAVYLCASSLTVRRDEQFFGPGTRLTVL.